The 26 T cell receptor beta chains listed next were all sequenced from one sample in a study of blood T cell repertoires in COVID-19. Clones were read by immunoSEQ multiplex PCR, and TCRdb kept only the in-frame ones, dropping some. The table lists about 100,000 clones, around 85% of them singletons, with 13% in the top ten. Sequenced input: peripheral blood. Receptors originate from a middle-aged man with active or convalescent COVID-19.

This clone has only one observation. The V gene is TRBV24-1, the J gene TRBJ1-2, with 8 bases lining up with TRBD1. J lost 6 bases, V lost 1 base, and 6 bases had no gene match. The CDR3 is made up of 15 amino acids. CDR1 is KGHDR, CDR2 SFDVKD, per germline. The CDR3 region is CATSDFSGTGHGYTF. For the CDR3, the DNA is TGTGCCACCAGTGATTTTTCCGGGACAGGCCATGGCTACACCTTC.

This clone showed up just once. The chain recombines TRBV7-9 with TRBJ1-2, with 8 bases that match TRBD1. The V gene's germline CDR1 is SEHNR and CDR2 FQNEAQ (reference sequence). There are 16 residues in the CDR3. V lost 4 bases, J lost 5 bases, and 12 bases stayed unmatched. The chain's CDR3 is CASSSQGQGRNYGYTF. CDR3 in DNA: TGTGCCAGCAGCTCGCAAGGACAGGGAAGAAATTATGGCTACACCTTC.

This clone was counted many times. The V gene is TRBV10-3, the J gene TRBJ2-5; the match to TRBD2 covers 7 bases. Per germline, CDR1 ENHRY and CDR2 SYGVKD. Trimming took 3 bases from V and 2 from J; bases not matched to a gene: 6. CDR3 size: 15 residues. The CDR3 region is CAISERGSRQETQYF. In nucleotides, the CDR3 is TGTGCCATCAGTGAACGCGGGAGCCGACAAGAGACCCAGTACTTC.

The chain links TRBV25-1 to TRBJ1-1, with 9 bases lining up with TRBD1. The CDR3 consists of 15 residues. Germline assignment: CDR1 MGHDK and CDR2 SYGVNS. V shed 3 bases and J 4 bases; nucleotides not matched to a gene: 6. The CDR3 protein is CASSDVGQGPTEAFF. The CDR3, as DNA: TGTGCCAGCAGTGACGTCGGACAGGGGCCCACTGAAGCTTTCTTT.

This clone was counted once. V gene TRBV10-2 combines with J gene TRBJ2-7, with 11 positions matching TRBD2. This CDR3 is built from 13 residues. V dropped 6 bases and J dropped 6; count of bases not matched to a gene: 4. CDR1 and CDR2 from the germline V gene are WSHSY and SAAADI. This chain's CDR3 is CASRLAGAREQYF. The DNA of the CDR3 is TGCGCCAGCAGACTAGCGGGAGCCCGCGAGCAGTACTTC.

The chain has TRBV24-1 and TRBJ2-5; TRBD2 matches 11 bases. Looked up from germline, CDR1 is KGHDR and CDR2 is SFDVKD. The CDR3 length is 16 residues. J lost 0 bases, V lost 3 bases, and 2 bases had no gene match. The DNA for the CDR3 is TGTGCCACCAGTGATGGGACTAGCGGCAACCAAGAGACCCAGTACTTC. Protein product: CATSDGTSGNQETQYF.

V usage is TRBV5-1 and J usage is TRBJ2-5; possibly TRBD2 for D (5 bases). There are 15 residues in the CDR3. The germline V and J ends were trimmed by 3 bases and 4 bases, with 16 bases remaining between them. CDR1 and CDR2 (germline): SGHRS, YFSETQ. The CDR3 DNA reads TGCGCCAGCAGCTACGAGGGATTTAGAGGAGAGACCCAGTACTTC. Protein product: CASSYEGFRGETQYF. Filled out from reference TRBV5-1 and TRBJ2-5, the complete variable domain reads KAGVTQTPRYLIKTRGQQVTLSCSPISGHRSVSWYQQTPGQGLQFLFEYFSETQRNKGNFPGRFSGRQFSNSRSEMNVSTLELGDSALYLCASSYEGFRGETQYFGPGTRLLVL.

This clone was seen once. The CDR3 here is CASRMGAHYGYTF. The CDR3 DNA reads as TGTGCCAGCAGGATGGGGGCGCACTATGGCTACACCTTC. This chain connects TRBV2 to TRBJ1-2; possibly TRBD1 for D (6 bases). The V and J ends lost 6 bases and 3 bases respectively, with 11 bases between them. The CDR3 has 13 amino acids. Germline V gene data show CDR1 as SNHLY and CDR2 as FYNNEI. Full variable domain (remainder filled in from reference TRBV2 and TRBJ1-2): EPEVTQTPSHQVTQMGQEVILRCVPISNHLYFYWYRQILGQKVEFLVSFYNNEISEKSEIFDDQFSVERPDGSNFTLKIRSTKLEDSAMYFCASRMGAHYGYTFGSGTRLTVV.

The chain is built from TRBV6-6 and TRBJ1-5; 9 bases match TRBD1. With V trimmed by 5 bases and J by 6 bases, 5 bases remained unmatched. The germline gives CDR1 MNHNY, CDR2 SVGAGI (reference sequence). The CDR3 has 14 residues. The CDR3 region is CASSQDRGTQPQHF. The DNA of the CDR3 is TGTGCCAGCAGTCAAGACAGGGGGACTCAGCCCCAGCATTTT.

The chain combines TRBV5-1 with TRBJ2-2; the D gene is possibly TRBD1 (6 bases). Germline assignment: CDR1 SGHRS and CDR2 YFSETQ. V lost 0 bases and J lost 7, with 13 bases in between. The CDR3 has 15 residues. CDR3 sequence: CASSLVTGRFGELFF. In nucleotides, the CDR3 is TGCGCCAGCAGCTTGGTCACAGGGCGGTTCGGGGAGCTGTTTTTT.

The chain uses TRBV7-9 and TRBJ1-4; TRBD1 matches at 7 bases. Per germline, CDR1 SEHNR and CDR2 FQNEAQ (reference sequence). V shed 5 bases and J 3 bases; nucleotides not matched to a gene: 6. This CDR3 comprises 15 residues. The chain's CDR3 is CASSPRQGPNEKLFF. CDR3 bases: TGTGCCAGCAGCCCAAGACAGGGTCCTAATGAAAAACTGTTTTTT.

The gene calls are TRBV27 and TRBJ2-3, with 9 bases that match TRBD2. Germline V gene lookup returns CDR1 MNHEY and CDR2 SMNVEV (reference sequence). The V gene end was trimmed by 6 bases and the J gene end by 2 bases; junction bases not matched to a gene: 9. CDR3 size: 16 residues. The CDR3 region is CASSLRSGRFTDTQYF. DNA for the CDR3: TGTGCCAGCAGCCTCAGGAGCGGGAGGTTCACAGATACGCAGTATTTT.

The chain links TRBV7-6 to TRBJ2-3; D not resolved. In germline, CDR1 is SGHVS, CDR2 FNYEAQ. V lost 1 base and J 2 bases, leaving 10 bases between the germline ends. CDR3 size: 15 residues. The CDR3 nucleotides are TGTGCCAGCAGCTTAGGGCCACCTCCCACAGATACGCAGTATTTT. Its translation: CASSLGPPPTDTQYF.

The chain uses TRBV7-9 and TRBJ2-1; 13 bases align to TRBD2. Germline V gives CDR1 SEHNR, CDR2 FQNEAQ (reference sequence). The V and J ends lost 4 bases and 9 bases, in that order; junction bases with no gene match: 6. The CDR3 runs to 15 residues. This chain's CDR3 is CASSWRLAGGREQFF. CDR3 nucleotide sequence: TGTGCCAGCAGCTGGAGACTAGCGGGAGGACGTGAGCAGTTCTTC. Full variable domain (outside the CDR3, taken from reference TRBV7-9 and TRBJ2-1): DTGVSQNPRHKITKRGQNVTFRCDPISEHNRLYWYRQTLGQGPEFLTYFQNEAQLEKSRLLSDRFSAERPKGSFSTLEIQRTEQGDSAMYLCASSWRLAGGREQFFGPGTRLTVL.

The chain recombines TRBV28 with TRBJ2-5; D is possibly TRBD2 (6 bases). Trimming pared 8 bases from V and 2 bases from J, leaving 18 bases between. The CDR3 spans 15 residues. CDR1 and CDR2 (germline): MDHEN, SYDVKM. The CDR3 loop is CASHPGRGRQETQYF. The CDR3 bases are TGTGCCAGCCACCCGGGGCGGGGCAGACAAGAGACCCAGTACTTC.

The chain combines TRBV6-2 or TRBV6-3 with TRBJ1-1; D remains ambiguous. Per germline, CDR1 MNHEY and CDR2 SVGEGT. This CDR3 is built from 13 residues. The ends were cut back, 2 bases at V and 8 bases at J, with 12 bases in the middle. The CDR3 loop reads CASSYGGAWEAFF. DNA of the CDR3: TGTGCCAGCAGTTACGGAGGTGCTTGGGAAGCTTTCTTT.

This sequence joins TRBV7-9 and TRBJ2-7; 7 nucleotides line up with TRBD1. The CDR3 spans 14 residues. Germline values: CDR1 SEHNR, CDR2 FQNEAQ (reference sequence). Trimming removed 5 bases from V and 0 bases from J; junction bases left unmatched: 4. The DNA of the CDR3 is TGTGCCAGCAGCACTAGGGACAGCTCCTACGAGCAGTACTTC. The encoded protein is CASSTRDSSYEQYF.

The rearrangement uses TRBV5-4 and TRBJ2-2; 7 bases match TRBD1. V lost 4 bases, J lost 5 bases, and 8 bases stayed unmatched. This CDR3 has 15 amino acids. Per germline, CDR1 SGHNT and CDR2 YYREEE (reference sequence). CDR3 protein: CASSPDRVLTGELFF. The DNA of the CDR3 is TGTGCCAGCAGCCCCGACAGGGTCCTGACCGGGGAGCTGTTTTTT.

The chain has TRBV5-1 and TRBJ1-2; D may be TRBD1 (5 bases). V was shortened by 4 bases and J by 0 bases, with 10 bases between the two germline ends. The germline V gene has CDR1 SGHRS and CDR2 YFSETQ. The CDR3 contains 14 residues. The CDR3 protein is CASSLTESNYGYTF. Written as DNA, the CDR3 is TGCGCCAGCAGCCTGACAGAATCTAACTATGGCTACACCTTC.

The V gene is TRBV6-2 or TRBV6-3, the J gene TRBJ2-7, with D possibly TRBD2 on 5 matching bases. V shed 2 bases and J shed 5 bases, with 16 bases lying between them. Per the germline V gene, CDR1 is MNHEY and CDR2 is SVGEGT. CDR3 length: 15 amino acids. The CDR3 loop is CASSYISRNGNEQYF. The CDR3 nucleotides read TGTGCCAGCAGTTACATCTCCAGGAACGGGAACGAGCAGTACTTC.

This chain joins TRBV25-1 and TRBJ2-7; D ambiguous. Trimming stripped 5 bases from V and 3 bases from J, with 8 bases between. The CDR3 has 12 amino acids. Germline lookup yields CDR1 MGHDK and CDR2 SYGVNS. The CDR3 here is CASSTYSYEQYF. CDR3 nucleotides: TGTGCCAGCAGTACTTACAGCTACGAGCAGTACTTC.

The rearrangement joins TRBV6-1 to TRBJ2-7, with a weak D call TRBD2 (6 bases). From germline, CDR1 is MNHNS and CDR2 SASEGT. V dropped 3 bases and J dropped 0 bases, with 12 bases sitting between them. The CDR3 is made up of 15 amino acids. The CDR3 sequence: CASSERPGSSYEQYF. The CDR3, as DNA: TGTGCCAGCAGTGAGCGGCCCGGGAGCTCCTACGAGCAGTACTTC.

The chain carries TRBV24-1 and TRBJ1-3; D uncertain. CDR1 and CDR2 from the germline V gene are KGHDR and SFDVKD. CDR3 length equals 14 residues. The germline V and J ends were trimmed by 3 bases and 4 bases, with 9 bases remaining between them. The CDR3 loop is CATSDPARGNTIYF. The CDR3 DNA is TGTGCCACCAGTGATCCTGCTAGGGGAAACACCATATATTTT.

The chain links TRBV29-1 to TRBJ2-1; D unclear. CDR1 and CDR2 from the germline V gene are SQVTM and ANQGSEA. The CDR3 runs to 10 residues. V was cut by 6 bases and J by 8 bases, with 8 bases left in between. The CDR3 nucleotides read TGCAGCGTGCGCCAGGATGAGCAGTTCTTC. As protein: CSVRQDEQFF.

The V gene is TRBV6-5, the J gene TRBJ2-7; TRBD1 might be the D (7 bases). This CDR3 is built from 15 residues. The V gene lost 6 bases and the J gene lost 7 bases, with 22 bases spanning the gap. CDR1 is MNHEY and CDR2 is SVGAGI in the germline V gene. In nucleotides, the CDR3 is TGTGCCAGCAGCACCCGGGCTACAGGGGCGGGGGAGCAGTACTTC. Translating it yields CASSTRATGAGEQYF.

The genes are TRBV5-4 and TRBJ2-7; 9 bases match TRBD2. This CDR3 is built from 14 residues. The germline V gene has CDR1 SGHNT and CDR2 YYREEE (reference sequence). Trimming took 0 bases from V and 3 from J; bases not matched to a gene: 1. The CDR3 protein is CASSLASGDYEQYF. DNA for the CDR3: TGTGCCAGCAGCTTGGCTAGCGGGGACTACGAGCAGTACTTC.